The text below deals with one T cell receptor (beta chain). Antigen unknown. The ends were cut back, 3 bases at V and 8 bases at J, with 13 bases in the middle. This CDR3 contains 14 residues. This specimen comes from a study of post-analysis software for immune sequencing data. Whole-study findings and limits: Five TRBV segments, including TRBV5-6, TRBV5-1 and TRBV20-1, were more frequent in patients than controls.

Unique molecular identifiers had been added to the TCR beta cDNA libraries. MiXCR, run by TCRdb on the PCR reads, gives a single entry per CDR3 protein. The sample carries 650,000 to 850,000 distinct CDR3 sequences, approximately 53% recorded once. Sequenced sample: blood. V gene TRBV12-3 or TRBV12-4 combines with J gene TRBJ1-4, with no clear D. The source of this sequence is a girl aged 10 to 17 with multiple sclerosis. The CDR3 DNA follows: TGTGCCAGCAGTTTCAGCGAAACCAAGGAAAAACTGTTTTTT. This encodes CASSFSETKEKLFF.